The source of this TCR beta chain is a study of cytomegalovirus exposure and HLA in healthy donors. This CDR3 contains 12 residues. V lost 4 bases to trimming and J lost 10 bases, with 12 bases between them. The germline gives CDR1 SGHDN, CDR2 FVKESK. In the PCR, 60 Vbeta and 13 Jbeta primers were used. Clones were sequenced by immunoSEQ multiplex PCR, and TCRdb holds only the in-frame ones, with some missing. This table holds approximately 120,000 clones, about three quarters found once. This chain uses TRBV14 with TRBJ2-3; a possible D gene is TRBD1 (5 bases). Material: PBMCs. This TCR came from a woman in her twenties or thirties in good health and CMV-seronegative. The CDR3 DNA reads as TGTGCCAGCAGCCCTCAGGGTATGTCGCAGTATTTT. Protein product: CASSPQGMSQYF.